This TCR beta chain was retrieved from a study of OX40 agonist ivuxolimab in advanced cancers. About the study: Cohort: about 82% men, mean age roughly 60, aged roughly 20 to 79. General observations from the study: Among the lowest peripheral clonal expansion occurred in 0.1-3.0 mg/kg partial responders.

Method: immunoSEQ multiplex PCR; TCRdb's copy keeps in-frame clones and lacks some. The repertoire holds 15,000 to 25,000 clones, roughly 71% seen once, with about 19% in the top ten. On cycle 4 day 1 and cycle 7 day 1, as well as at baseline, blood was sampled. V was pared by 2 bases and J by 0 bases, with 5 bases between. CDR1 is MNHNY and CDR2 is SVGAGI in the germline V gene (reference sequence). The CDR3 runs 14 residues. About this clone: Its antigen is unidentified.

This specimen was CD4+ or CD8+ T cells sorted from blood, taken in a trial of the OX40 agonist ivuxolimab. The origin of this receptor is an adult with an advanced solid tumor such as melanoma, head and neck, liver or kidney cancer. This chain uses TRBV6-6 with TRBJ1-3; D gene unclear. This CDR3 reads CASSYLSSGNTIYF. The CDR3 DNA reads as TGTGCCAGCAGTTACCTGAGCTCTGGAAACACCATATATTTT.